The clone carrying this T cell receptor (beta chain) has a handful of counts. The sample is drawn from a study of blood T cells in healthy people across ages. A second roughly 7 to 11 cycle PCR used barcoded and J-beta primers. One entry per CDR3 protein results from TCRdb running MiXCR on the 5' RACE reads. The table lists 730,000 or so distinct CDR3 sequences, roughly 47% of them singletons. CDR3 length: 15 residues. Germline loops: CDR1 MNHEY, CDR2 SMNVEV (reference sequence). Losses at the gene ends were 4 bases for V and 5 bases for J; bases not matched to a gene: 6. This TCR came from a woman aged 55-69 years in good health. The rearrangement links TRBV27 to TRBJ2-7; 12 bases fit TRBD1. What was sequenced was blood. The CDR3 region has the DNA TGTGCCAGCAGTTCCCTGGGACAGGGGGCCCACGAGCAGTACTTC. Protein sequence: CASSSLGQGAHEQYF.